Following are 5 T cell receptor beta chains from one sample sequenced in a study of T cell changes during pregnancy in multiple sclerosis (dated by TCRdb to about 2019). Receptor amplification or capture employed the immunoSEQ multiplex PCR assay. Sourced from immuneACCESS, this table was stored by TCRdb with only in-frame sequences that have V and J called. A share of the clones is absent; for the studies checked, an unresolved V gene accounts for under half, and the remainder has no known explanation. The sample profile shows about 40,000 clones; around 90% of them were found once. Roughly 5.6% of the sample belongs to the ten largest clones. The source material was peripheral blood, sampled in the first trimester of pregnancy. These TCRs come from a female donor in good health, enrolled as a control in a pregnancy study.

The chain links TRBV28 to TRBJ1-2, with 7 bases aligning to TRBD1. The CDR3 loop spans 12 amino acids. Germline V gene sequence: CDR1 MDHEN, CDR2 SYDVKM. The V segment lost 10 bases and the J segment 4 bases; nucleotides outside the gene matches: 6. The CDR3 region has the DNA TGTGCCACCTCAGGGGGGAGCTATGGCTACACCTTC. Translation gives CATSGGSYGYTF.

CDR3 sequence reads: CASSFSTSGSANEQFF. CDR3 bases: TGCGCCAGCAGCTTCTCGACTAGCGGGAGTGCCAATGAGCAGTTCTTC. The chain joins TRBV5-1 to TRBJ2-1, with 12 bases aligning to TRBD2. Per the germline V gene, CDR1 is SGHRS and CDR2 is YFSETQ. The CDR3 contains 16 residues. V lost 2 bases, J lost 6 bases, and 6 bases stayed unmatched.

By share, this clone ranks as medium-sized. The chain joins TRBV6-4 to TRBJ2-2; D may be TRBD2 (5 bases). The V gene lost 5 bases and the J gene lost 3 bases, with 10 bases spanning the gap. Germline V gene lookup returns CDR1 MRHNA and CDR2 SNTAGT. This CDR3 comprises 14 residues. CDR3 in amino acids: CASSSDGDTGELFF. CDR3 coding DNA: TGTGCCAGCAGTTCGGACGGGGACACCGGGGAGCTGTTTTTT.

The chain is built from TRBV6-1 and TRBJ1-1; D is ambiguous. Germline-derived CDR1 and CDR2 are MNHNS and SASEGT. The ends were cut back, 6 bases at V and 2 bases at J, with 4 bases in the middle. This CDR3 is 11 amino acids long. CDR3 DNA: TGTGCCAGCAGGAGAAACACTGAAGCTTTCTTT. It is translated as CASRRNTEAFF.

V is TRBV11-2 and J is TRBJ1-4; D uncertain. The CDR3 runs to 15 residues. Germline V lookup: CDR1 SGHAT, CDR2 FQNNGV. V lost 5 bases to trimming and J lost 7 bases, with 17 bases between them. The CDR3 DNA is TGTGCCAGCAGCCCCGGAGGAATCGGCGGTGAAAAACTGTTTTTT. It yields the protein CASSPGGIGGEKLFF. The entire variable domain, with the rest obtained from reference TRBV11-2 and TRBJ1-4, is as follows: EAGVAQSPRYKIIEKRQSVAFWCNPISGHATLYWYQQILGQGPKLLIQFQNNGVVDDSQLPKDRFSAERLKGVDSTLKIQPAKLEDSAVYLCASSPGGIGGEKLFFGSGTQLSVL.